This TCR beta chain derives from a study of T cells in localized non-small cell lung cancer. Notes on the study in general: Across samples, adjacent lung featured a median roughly 56 of the top 100 tumor clones. A higher density of T cells in blood coincided with extended overall survival.

Comments on this clone: Its antigen is still unknown.

The CDR3 contains 18 residues. The germline V and J ends were trimmed by 2 bases and 0 bases, with 17 bases remaining between them. Germline-derived CDR1 and CDR2 are MDHEN and SYDVKM. Profiling relied on immunoSEQ multiplex PCR, and the TCRdb table lists in-frame clones only, not all of them. The table shows around 92,000 clones, with more than 75% occurring only once. The TCR originated in a woman aged 40-69 years with stage II squamous cell lung carcinoma. V and J are TRBV28 and TRBJ1-5, with D tentatively TRBD1 (5 bases). The material sequenced was PBMCs, taken before any cancer treatment. CDR3 nucleotides: TGTGCCAGCAGTTTAAATACCGGGGGGTTTTATAGCAATCAGCCCCAGCATTTT. Translated, it gives CASSLNTGGFYSNQPQHF.